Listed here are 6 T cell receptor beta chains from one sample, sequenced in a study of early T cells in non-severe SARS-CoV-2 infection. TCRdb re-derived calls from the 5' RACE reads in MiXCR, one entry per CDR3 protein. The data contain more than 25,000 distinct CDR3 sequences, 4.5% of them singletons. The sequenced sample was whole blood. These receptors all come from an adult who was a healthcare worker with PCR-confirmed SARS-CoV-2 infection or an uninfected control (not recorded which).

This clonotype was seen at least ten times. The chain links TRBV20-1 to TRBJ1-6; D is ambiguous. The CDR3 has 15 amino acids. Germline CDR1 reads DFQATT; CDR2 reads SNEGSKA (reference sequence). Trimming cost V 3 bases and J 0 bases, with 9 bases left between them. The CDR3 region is CSARRGSSYNSPLHF. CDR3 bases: TGCAGTGCTAGGCGGGGAAGCTCCTATAATTCACCCCTCCACTTT.

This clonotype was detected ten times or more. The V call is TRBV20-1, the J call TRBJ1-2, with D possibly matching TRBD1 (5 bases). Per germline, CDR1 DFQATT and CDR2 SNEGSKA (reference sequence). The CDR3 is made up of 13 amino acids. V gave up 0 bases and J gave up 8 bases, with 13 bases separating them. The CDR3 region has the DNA TGCAGTGCTAGAGATCCCGACAGACTGGGCTACACCTTC. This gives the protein CSARDPDRLGYTF.

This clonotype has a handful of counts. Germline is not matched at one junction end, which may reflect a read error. The CDR3 loop reads CASSQGLQVF. The CDR3 DNA reads TGTGCCAGCAGCCAGGGACTACAGGTCTTC. This rearrangement joins TRBV3-1 to TRBJ2-1, with 7 bases aligning to TRBD2. There are 10 residues in the CDR3. CDR1 and CDR2 (germline): LGHDT, YNNKEL (reference sequence).

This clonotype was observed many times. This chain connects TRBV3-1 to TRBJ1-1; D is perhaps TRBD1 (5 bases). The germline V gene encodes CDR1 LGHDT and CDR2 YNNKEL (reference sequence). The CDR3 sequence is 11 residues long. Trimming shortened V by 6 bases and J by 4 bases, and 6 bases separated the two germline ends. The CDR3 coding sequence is TGTGCCAGCAGGGGGGGCACTGAAGCTTTCTTT. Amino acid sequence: CASRGGTEAFF. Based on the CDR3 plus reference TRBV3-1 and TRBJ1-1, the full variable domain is DTAVSQTPKYLVTQMGNDKSIKCEQNLGHDTMYWYKQDSKKFLKIMFSYNNKELIINETVPNRFSPKSPDKAHLNLHINSLELGDSAVYFCASRGGTEAFFGQGTRLTVV.

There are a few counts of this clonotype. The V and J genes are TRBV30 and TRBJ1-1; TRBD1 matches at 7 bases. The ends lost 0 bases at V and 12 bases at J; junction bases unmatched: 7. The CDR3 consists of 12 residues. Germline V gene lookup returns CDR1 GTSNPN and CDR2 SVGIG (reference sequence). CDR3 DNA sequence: TGTGCCTGGAGTGTACGGACAGGAATGACTTTCTTT. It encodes CAWSVRTGMTFF.

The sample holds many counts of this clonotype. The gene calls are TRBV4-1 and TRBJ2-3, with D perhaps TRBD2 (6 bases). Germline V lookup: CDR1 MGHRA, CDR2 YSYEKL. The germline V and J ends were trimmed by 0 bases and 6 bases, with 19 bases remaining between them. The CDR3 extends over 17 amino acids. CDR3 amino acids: CASSQEGLGGSADTQYF. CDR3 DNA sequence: TGCGCCAGCAGCCAAGAGGGCCTCGGGGGATCCGCGGATACGCAGTATTTT.